The clone carrying this T cell receptor beta chain was seen repeatedly, ten times or more. The sample belongs to a study of identical twins. TCRdb passed the 5' RACE reads through MiXCR, listing each CDR3 protein once. The table lists 150,000 or so distinct CDR3 sequences, roughly 3.2% of them singletons. J gave up 2 bases and V 1 base, and 7 bases lay outside the gene matches. The CDR3 is 16 residues long. Per germline, CDR1 SGHTA and CDR2 FQGNSA. The source of this sequence is a man between 18 and 29 years old in good health. Sequenced input: memory T cells sorted from blood. This chain uses TRBV7-2 with TRBJ2-5; TRBD2 matches 7 bases. CDR3 nucleotides: TGTGCCAGCAGCTTAGGAAAAAGGGAGGGGCAAGAGACCCAGTACTTC. Translation gives CASSLGKREGQETQYF.